These 5 T cell receptor beta chains originate from one sample sequenced in a study of cytomegalovirus exposure and HLA in healthy donors. The PCR ran on 60 Vbeta and 13 Jbeta primers. The protocol was immunoSEQ multiplex PCR, while the TCRdb copy is restricted to in-frame clones and leaves out a portion. The sample gives around 88,000 clones, approximately 72% of which show up once; approximately 4% is in the top ten. Sequencing used PBMCs. Every receptor here comes from a woman aged 40 to 49 in good health and CMV-seropositive.

Of note for this clone: No DNA is shown, since the ends of the CDR3 on it are uncertain; the CDR3 is the one TCRdb lists. V is TRBV7-6 and J is TRBJ1-4. The CDR3 is made up of 12 amino acids, end residues included. Looked up from germline, CDR1 is SGHVS and CDR2 is FNYEAQ. This chain's CDR3 is CAVGPGDEKLFF.

This chain connects TRBV7-2 to TRBJ2-5; 12 bases are shared with TRBD2. The end of the DNA is better explained by TRBJ2-7, so the J call may be wrong. Germline V lookup: CDR1 SGHTA, CDR2 FQGNSA. The CDR3 contains 13 residues. The CDR3 reads CASGLAGNYEQYF. The CDR3, as DNA: TGTGCCAGCGGACTAGCGGGAAATTACGAGCAGTACTTC.

The rearrangement joins TRBV5-1 to TRBJ1-6; weak D call: TRBD1 (6 bases). The CDR3 runs to 14 residues. From germline, CDR1 is SGHRS and CDR2 YFSETQ. Between the trimmed V and J ends, which lost 0 bases and 9 bases, there was a span of 10 bases. CDR3 in amino acids: CASSLGQETSPLHF. The CDR3 bases are TGCGCCAGCAGCTTGGGACAGGAGACTTCACCCCTCCACTTT.

V gene TRBV2 combines with J gene TRBJ2-3; possible D gene TRBD1, 7 bases. Trimming pared 4 bases from V and 3 bases from J, leaving 11 bases between. The germline CDR1 and CDR2 sequences are SNHLY and FYNNEI. The CDR3 is made up of 14 amino acids. The CDR3, as DNA: TGTGCCAGCAGTGGCCAGGGGGGAACAGATACGCAGTATTTT. Translating gives CASSGQGGTDTQYF. The full variable domain, in which reference TRBV2 and TRBJ2-3 provide the parts outside the CDR3, is EPEVTQTPSHQVTQMGQEVILRCVPISNHLYFYWYRQILGQKVEFLVSFYNNEISEKSEIFDDQFSVERPDGSNFTLKIRSTKLEDSAMYFCASSGQGGTDTQYFGPGTRLTVL.

This clone was seen once. J is TRBJ1-1 and V is TRBV9; D is possibly TRBD1 (5 bases). This CDR3 contains 14 residues. The germline V gene encodes CDR1 SGDLS and CDR2 YYNGEE. V was clipped by 0 bases and J by 5 bases, with 11 bases between them. For the CDR3, the DNA is TGTGCCAGCAGCGTAGTCCCCCAGGGAACTGAAGCTTTCTTT. This codes for CASSVVPQGTEAFF.